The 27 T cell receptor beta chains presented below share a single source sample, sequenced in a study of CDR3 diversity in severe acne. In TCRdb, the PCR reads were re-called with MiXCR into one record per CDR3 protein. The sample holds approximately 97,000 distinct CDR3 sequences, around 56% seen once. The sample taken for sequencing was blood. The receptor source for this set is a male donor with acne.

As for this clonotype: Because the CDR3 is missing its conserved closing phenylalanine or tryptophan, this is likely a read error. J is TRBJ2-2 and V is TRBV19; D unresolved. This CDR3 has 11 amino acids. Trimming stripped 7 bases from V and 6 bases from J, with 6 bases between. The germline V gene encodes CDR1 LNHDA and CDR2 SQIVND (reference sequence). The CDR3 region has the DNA TGTGCCAGTACCCACGCCGGGGAGCTGTTTCTT. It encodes CASTHAGELFL.

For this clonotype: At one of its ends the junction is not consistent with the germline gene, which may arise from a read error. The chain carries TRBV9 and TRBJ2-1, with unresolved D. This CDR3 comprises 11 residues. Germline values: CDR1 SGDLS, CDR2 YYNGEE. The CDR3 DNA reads TGTGCCAGCAGCCTATACAATGGGCAGTTCTTT. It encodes CASSLYNGQFF. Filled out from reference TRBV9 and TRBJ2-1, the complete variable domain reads DSGVTQTPKHLITATGQRVTLRCSPRSGDLSVYWYQQSLDQGLQFLIQYYNGEERAKGNILERFSAQQFPDLHSELNLSSLELGDSALYFCASSLYNGQFFGPGTRLTVL.

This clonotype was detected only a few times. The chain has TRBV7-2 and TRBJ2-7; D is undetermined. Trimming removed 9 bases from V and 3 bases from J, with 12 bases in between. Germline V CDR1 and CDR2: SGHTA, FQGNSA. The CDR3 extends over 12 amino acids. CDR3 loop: CASQGWGYEQYF. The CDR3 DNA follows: TGTGCCAGTCAAGGGTGGGGCTACGAGCAGTACTTC.

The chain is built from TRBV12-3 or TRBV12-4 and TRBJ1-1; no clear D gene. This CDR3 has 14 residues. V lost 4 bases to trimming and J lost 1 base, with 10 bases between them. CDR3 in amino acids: CASSSSMTNTEAFF. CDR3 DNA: TGTGCCAGCAGTTCATCGATGACGAACACTGAAGCTTTCTTT.

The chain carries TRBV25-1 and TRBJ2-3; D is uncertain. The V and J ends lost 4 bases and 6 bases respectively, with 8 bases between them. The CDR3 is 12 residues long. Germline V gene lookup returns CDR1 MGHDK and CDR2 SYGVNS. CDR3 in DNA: TGTGCCAGCAGTGCGCGCCTGGATACGCAGTATTTT. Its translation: CASSARLDTQYF.

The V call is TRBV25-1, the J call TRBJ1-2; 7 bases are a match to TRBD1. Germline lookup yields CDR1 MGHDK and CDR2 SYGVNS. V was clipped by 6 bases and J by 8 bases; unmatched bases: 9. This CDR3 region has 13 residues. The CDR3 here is CASSPIGGEGYTF. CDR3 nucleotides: TGTGCCAGCAGCCCCATAGGGGGCGAAGGCTACACCTTC.

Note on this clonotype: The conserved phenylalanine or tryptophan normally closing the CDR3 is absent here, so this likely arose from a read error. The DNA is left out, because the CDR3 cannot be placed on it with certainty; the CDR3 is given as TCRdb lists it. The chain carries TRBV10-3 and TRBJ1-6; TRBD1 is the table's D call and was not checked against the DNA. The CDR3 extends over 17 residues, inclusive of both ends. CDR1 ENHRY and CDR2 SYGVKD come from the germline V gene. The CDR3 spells CAISESGGPRRYSPPHL.

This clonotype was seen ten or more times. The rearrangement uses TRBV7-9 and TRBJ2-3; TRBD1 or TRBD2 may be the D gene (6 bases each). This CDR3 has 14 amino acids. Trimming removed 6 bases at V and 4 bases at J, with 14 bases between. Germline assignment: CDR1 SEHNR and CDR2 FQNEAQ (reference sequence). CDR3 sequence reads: CASSWSGEADTQYF. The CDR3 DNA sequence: TGTGCCAGCAGTTGGTCAGGGGAGGCAGATACGCAGTATTTT.

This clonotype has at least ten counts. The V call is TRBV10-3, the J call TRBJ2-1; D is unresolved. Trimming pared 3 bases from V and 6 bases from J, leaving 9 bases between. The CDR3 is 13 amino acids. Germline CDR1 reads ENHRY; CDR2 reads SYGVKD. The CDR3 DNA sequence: TGTGCCATCAGTGATGGCTCCCTCAATGAGCAGTTCTTC. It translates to CAISDGSLNEQFF.

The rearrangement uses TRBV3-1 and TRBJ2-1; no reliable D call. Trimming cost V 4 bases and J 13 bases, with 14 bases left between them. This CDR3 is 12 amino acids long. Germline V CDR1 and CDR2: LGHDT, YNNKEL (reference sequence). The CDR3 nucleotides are TGTGCCAGCAGCCGACCCGGGTCCCGACAGTTCTTC. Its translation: CASSRPGSRQFF.

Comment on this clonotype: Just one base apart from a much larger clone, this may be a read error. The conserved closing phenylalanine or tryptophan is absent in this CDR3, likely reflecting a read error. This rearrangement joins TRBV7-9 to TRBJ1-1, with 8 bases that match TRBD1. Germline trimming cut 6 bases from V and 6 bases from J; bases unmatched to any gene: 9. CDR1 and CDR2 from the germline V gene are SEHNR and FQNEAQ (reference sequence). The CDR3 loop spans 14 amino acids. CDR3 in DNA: TGTGCCAGCAGACGACCTGACAGGGGCCCTGAAGCTTTCCTT. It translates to CASRRPDRGPEAFL.

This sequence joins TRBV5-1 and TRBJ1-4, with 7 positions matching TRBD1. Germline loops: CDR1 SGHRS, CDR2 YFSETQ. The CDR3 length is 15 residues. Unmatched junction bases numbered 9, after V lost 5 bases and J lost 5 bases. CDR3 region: CASRKTPGQNEKLFF. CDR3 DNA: TGCGCCAGCAGAAAGACCCCGGGACAGAATGAAAAACTGTTTTTT.

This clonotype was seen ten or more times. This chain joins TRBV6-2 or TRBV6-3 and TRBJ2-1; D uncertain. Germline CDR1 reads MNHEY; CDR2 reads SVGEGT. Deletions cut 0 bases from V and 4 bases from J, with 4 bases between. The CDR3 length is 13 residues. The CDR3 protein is CASSYSGYNEQFF. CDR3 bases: TGTGCCAGCAGTTACTCGGGGTACAATGAGCAGTTCTTC.

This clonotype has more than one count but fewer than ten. CDR3 DNA: TGTGCCAGCAGTACGATATCCGGGACTAGCGGGAGGCACAATGAGCAGTTCTTC. Translated, it gives CASSTISGTSGRHNEQFF. This rearrangement joins TRBV12-3 or TRBV12-4 to TRBJ2-1; 15 nucleotides align to TRBD2. The V gene end was trimmed by 5 bases and the J gene end by 5 bases; junction bases not matched to a gene: 10. This CDR3 is built from 18 residues.

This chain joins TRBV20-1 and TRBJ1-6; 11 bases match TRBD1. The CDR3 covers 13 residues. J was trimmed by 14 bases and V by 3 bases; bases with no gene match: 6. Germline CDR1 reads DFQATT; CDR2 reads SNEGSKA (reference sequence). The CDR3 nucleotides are TGCAGTGCTAGCCGGACAGGGGGCCTAACCCTCCACTTT. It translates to CSASRTGGLTLHF.

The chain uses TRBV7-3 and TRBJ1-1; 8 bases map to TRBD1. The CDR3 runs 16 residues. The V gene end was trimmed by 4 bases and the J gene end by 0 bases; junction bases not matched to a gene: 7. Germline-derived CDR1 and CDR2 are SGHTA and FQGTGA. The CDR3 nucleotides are TGTGCCAGCAGCTCCGCCGGGACAGGAGTGAACACTGAAGCTTTCTTT. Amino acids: CASSSAGTGVNTEAFF.

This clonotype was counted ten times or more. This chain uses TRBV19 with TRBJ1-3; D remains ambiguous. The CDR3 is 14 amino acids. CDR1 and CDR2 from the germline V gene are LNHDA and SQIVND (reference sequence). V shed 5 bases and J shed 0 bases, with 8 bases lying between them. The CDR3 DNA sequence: TGTGCCAGTAGTCTTGGGGACTCTGGAAACACCATATATTTT. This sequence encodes CASSLGDSGNTIYF.

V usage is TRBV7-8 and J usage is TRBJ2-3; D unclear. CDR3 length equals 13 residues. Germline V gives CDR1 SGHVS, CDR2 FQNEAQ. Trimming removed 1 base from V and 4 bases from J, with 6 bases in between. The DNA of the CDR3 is TGTGCCAGCAGCTTAGATGTTTCAGATACGCAGTATTTT. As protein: CASSLDVSDTQYF.

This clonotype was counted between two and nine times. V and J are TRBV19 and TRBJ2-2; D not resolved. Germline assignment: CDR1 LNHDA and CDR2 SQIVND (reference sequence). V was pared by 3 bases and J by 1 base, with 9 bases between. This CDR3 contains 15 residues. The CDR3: CASSIWVMNTGELFF. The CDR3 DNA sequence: TGTGCCAGTAGTATTTGGGTCATGAACACCGGGGAGCTGTTTTTT. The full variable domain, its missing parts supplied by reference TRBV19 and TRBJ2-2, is DGGITQSPKYLFRKEGQNVTLSCEQNLNHDAMYWYRQDPGQGLRLIYYSQIVNDFQKGDIAEGYSVSREKKESFPLTVTSAQKNPTAFYLCASSIWVMNTGELFFGEGSRLTVL.

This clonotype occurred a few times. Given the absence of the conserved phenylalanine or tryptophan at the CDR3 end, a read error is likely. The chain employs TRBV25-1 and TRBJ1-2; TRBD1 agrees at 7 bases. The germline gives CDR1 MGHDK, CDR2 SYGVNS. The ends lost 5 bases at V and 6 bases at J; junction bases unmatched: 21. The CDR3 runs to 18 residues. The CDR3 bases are TGTGCCAGCAGTCCCTCGGGAGGGCAGGGGGACGGTCCTGATGGCTACACCTCC. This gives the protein CASSPSGGQGDGPDGYTS.

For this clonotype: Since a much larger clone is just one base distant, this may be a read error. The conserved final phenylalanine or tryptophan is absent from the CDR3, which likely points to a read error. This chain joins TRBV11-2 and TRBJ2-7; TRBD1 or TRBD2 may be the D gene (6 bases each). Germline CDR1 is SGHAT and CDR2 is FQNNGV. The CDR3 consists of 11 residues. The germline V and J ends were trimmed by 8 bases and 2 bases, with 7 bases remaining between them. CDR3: CASRGPYEQYS. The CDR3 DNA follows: TGTGCCAGCCGGGGGCCCTACGAGCAGTACTCC.

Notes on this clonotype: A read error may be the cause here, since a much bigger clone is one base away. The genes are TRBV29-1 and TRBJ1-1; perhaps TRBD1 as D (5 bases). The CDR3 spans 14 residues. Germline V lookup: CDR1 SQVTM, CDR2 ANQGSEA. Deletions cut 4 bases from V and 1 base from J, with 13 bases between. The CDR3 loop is CSVVPDRANTEAFF. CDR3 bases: TGCAGCGTTGTACCCGACAGAGCGAACACTGAAGCTTTCTTT.

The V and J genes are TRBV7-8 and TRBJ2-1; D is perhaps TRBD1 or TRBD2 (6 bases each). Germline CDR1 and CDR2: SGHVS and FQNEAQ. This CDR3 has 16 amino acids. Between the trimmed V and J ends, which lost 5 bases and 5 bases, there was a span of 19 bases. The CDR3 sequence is CASSPSLGGRDNEQFF. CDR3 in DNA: TGTGCCAGCAGCCCATCTTTGGGGGGCCGGGACAATGAGCAGTTCTTC.

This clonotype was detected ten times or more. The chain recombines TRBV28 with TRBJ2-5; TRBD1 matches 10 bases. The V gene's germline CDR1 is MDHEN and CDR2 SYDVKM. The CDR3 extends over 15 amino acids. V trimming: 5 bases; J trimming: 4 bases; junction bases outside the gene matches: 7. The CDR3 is CASSLRTGGLETQYF. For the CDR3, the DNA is TGTGCCAGCAGTCTGCGGACAGGGGGACTAGAGACCCAGTACTTC. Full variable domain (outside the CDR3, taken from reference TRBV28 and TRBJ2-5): DVKVTQSSRYLVKRTGEKVFLECVQDMDHENMFWYRQDPGLGLRLIYFSYDVKMKEKGDIPEGYSVSREKKERFSLILESASTNQTSMYLCASSLRTGGLETQYFGPGTRLLVL.

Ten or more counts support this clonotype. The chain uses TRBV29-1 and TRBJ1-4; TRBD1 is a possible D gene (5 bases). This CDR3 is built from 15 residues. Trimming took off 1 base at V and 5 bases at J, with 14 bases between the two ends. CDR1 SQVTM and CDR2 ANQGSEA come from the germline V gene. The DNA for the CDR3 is TGCAGCGTTGAAGGGCCGCCAGGGACCAATGAAAAACTGTTTTTT. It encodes CSVEGPPGTNEKLFF.

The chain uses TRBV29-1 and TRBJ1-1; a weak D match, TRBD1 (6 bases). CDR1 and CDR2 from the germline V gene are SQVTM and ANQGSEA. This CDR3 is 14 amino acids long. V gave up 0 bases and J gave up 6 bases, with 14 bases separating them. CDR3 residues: CSVEDSAGDPEAFF. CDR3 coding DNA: TGCAGCGTTGAAGATTCCGCAGGGGACCCTGAAGCTTTCTTT. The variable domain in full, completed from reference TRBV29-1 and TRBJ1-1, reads SAVISQKPSRDICQRGTSLTIQCQVDSQVTMMFWYRQQPGQSLTLIATANQGSEATYESGFVIDKFPISRPNLTFSTLTVSNMSPEDSSIYLCSVEDSAGDPEAFFGQGTRLTVV.

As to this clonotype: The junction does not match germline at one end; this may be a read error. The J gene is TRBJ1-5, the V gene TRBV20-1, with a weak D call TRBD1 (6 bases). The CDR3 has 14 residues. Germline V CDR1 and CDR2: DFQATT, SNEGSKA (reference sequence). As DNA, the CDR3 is TGCAGTGCCATAAGTACAGGGTTTGATCAGCCCCAGCGTTTT. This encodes CSAISTGFDQPQRF.